Following are 21 T cell receptor beta chains from one sample sequenced in a study of T cells and Merkel cell carcinoma outcomes (dated by TCRdb to the early 2020s). Library construction relied on the immunoSEQ multiplex PCR assay. This immuneACCESS table, as held by TCRdb, lists in-frame sequences with V and J called but not all clones. Of the missing ones, under half trace to an unresolved V gene in checked studies; the others have no known cause. The sample profile shows 5,000 to 7,500 clones; 65% to 75% of them were found once. Around 15% of the sample is in the top ten clones. Material: tumor tissue from Merkel cell carcinoma. Every receptor here comes from a human donor with Merkel cell carcinoma. Some clones in this sample may be carry-over from other donors' samples.

This sequence joins TRBV5-4 and TRBJ2-5; tentative D call: TRBD1 (6 bases). Between the trimmed V and J ends, which lost 2 bases and 2 bases, there was a span of 10 bases. The CDR3 has 14 amino acids. Germline lookup yields CDR1 SGHNT and CDR2 YYREEE (reference sequence). The CDR3 bases are TGTGCCAGCAGCTTCGGTAGGGGGCAAGAGACCCAGTACTTC. Translating it yields CASSFGRGQETQYF. The variable domain in full, with the rest retrieved from reference TRBV5-4 and TRBJ2-5, is ETGVTQSPTHLIKTRGQQVTLRCSSQSGHNTVSWYQQALGQGPQFIFQYYREEENGRGNFPPRFSGLQFPNYSSELNVNALELDDSALYLCASSFGRGQETQYFGPGTRLLVL.

V and J are TRBV9 and TRBJ2-7, with TRBD1 as a possible D gene (6 bases). Germline V lookup: CDR1 SGDLS, CDR2 YYNGEE. Between the trimmed V and J ends, which lost 1 base and 0 bases, there was a span of 8 bases. CDR3 length equals 14 residues. The CDR3 DNA reads TGTGCCAGCAGCGTACAGGGGAGCTCCTACGAGCAGTACTTC. The encoded protein is CASSVQGSSYEQYF.

The CDR3 DNA sequence: TGTGCCAGCAGCCAAGGTAGCGGCACAGATACGCAGTATTTT. Protein product: CASSQGSGTDTQYF. The chain employs TRBV4-2 and TRBJ2-3; tentative D call: TRBD2 (5 bases). Per the germline V gene, CDR1 is LGHNA and CDR2 is YNFKEQ. Between the trimmed V and J ends, which lost 1 base and 1 base, there was a span of 6 bases. The CDR3 totals 14 residues.

This clone was recorded a few times. The chain carries TRBV5-8 and TRBJ1-3; unclear D gene. Germline CDR1 reads SGHTS; CDR2 reads YDEGEE. The CDR3 covers 15 residues. V lost 4 bases to trimming and J lost 0 bases, with 11 bases between them. The chain's CDR3 is CASSRNQYSGNTIYF. In DNA, the CDR3 is TGTGCCAGCAGCCGAAACCAATACTCTGGAAACACCATATATTTT.

Turning to this clone: Compared with germline, one end of the junction differs, possibly owing to a read error. This chain links TRBV5-4 with TRBJ2-3; 11 bases line up with TRBD2. The CDR3 length is 17 residues. CDR1 and CDR2 from the germline V gene are SGHNT and YYREEE (reference sequence). The CDR3 region is CTSSTGTSGASTDTQYF. Here the CDR3 DNA reads TGTACCAGCAGCACCGGGACTAGCGGAGCCAGCACAGATACGCAGTATTTT.

The genes are TRBV5-6 and TRBJ2-5; D is tentatively TRBD1 or TRBD2 (5 bases each). This CDR3 region has 16 residues. CDR1 is SGHDT, CDR2 YYEEEE, per germline. Trimming stripped 0 bases from V and 2 bases from J, with 14 bases between. The chain's CDR3 is CASSLGVTAVQETQYF. CDR3 in DNA: TGTGCCAGCAGCTTGGGAGTGACAGCGGTTCAAGAGACCCAGTACTTC.

The chain has TRBV18 and TRBJ2-2; possible D gene TRBD2, 6 bases. Germline CDR1 KGHSH, CDR2 LQKENI. The CDR3 runs 15 residues. V dropped 2 bases and J dropped 4 bases, with 11 bases sitting between them. The chain's CDR3 is CASSPYTGVTGELFF. Written as DNA, the CDR3 is TGTGCCAGCTCACCATATACGGGAGTCACCGGGGAGCTGTTTTTT.

V usage is TRBV18 and J usage is TRBJ2-3; the match to TRBD1 covers 8 bases. This CDR3 is built from 14 residues. Germline CDR1 KGHSH, CDR2 LQKENI. The V and J ends lost 3 bases and 3 bases, in that order; junction bases with no gene match: 2. CDR3 nucleotides: TGTGCCAGCTCACCCCGGACAGGGACAGATACGCAGTATTTT. This codes for CASSPRTGTDTQYF.

This clone occurred a few times. This chain uses TRBV28 with TRBJ1-1, with 7 bases identical to TRBD1. The ends lost 4 bases at V and 3 bases at J; junction bases unmatched: 2. Germline-derived CDR1 and CDR2 are MDHEN and SYDVKM. The length of the CDR3 is 13 residues. CDR3 amino acids: CASSYRGHTEAFF. DNA of the CDR3: TGTGCCAGCAGTTACAGGGGCCACACTGAAGCTTTCTTT.

V usage is TRBV19 and J usage is TRBJ2-3; 10 bases map to TRBD2. The CDR3 has 17 amino acids. With V trimmed by 5 bases and J by 0 bases, 8 bases remained unmatched. The germline CDR1 and CDR2 sequences are LNHDA and SQIVND (reference sequence). The CDR3 protein is CASSSRTSGASTDTQYF. The CDR3 DNA reads TGTGCCAGTAGTTCCCGGACTAGCGGAGCGAGCACAGATACGCAGTATTTT.

Note on this clone: In the same sample, other DNA sequences code for this CDR3. The CDR3 nucleotides are TGTGCCTGGAGTGTATCAGGGGTTGTTCAGCCCCAGCATTTT. Its protein is CAWSVSGVVQPQHF. The chain combines TRBV30 with TRBJ1-5, with a weak D call TRBD1 (6 bases). This CDR3 has 14 amino acids. Germline assignment: CDR1 GTSNPN and CDR2 SVGIG (reference sequence). V was shortened by 0 bases and J by 6 bases, with 12 bases between the two germline ends.

This chain uses TRBV4-3 with TRBJ1-1; D remains unclear. CDR1 LGHNA and CDR2 YSLEER come from the germline V gene. The CDR3 is 13 residues long. The ends were cut back, 1 base at V and 4 bases at J, with 7 bases in the middle. The CDR3 sequence is CASSQASGTEAFF. In DNA, the CDR3 is TGCGCCAGCAGCCAAGCAAGCGGCACTGAAGCTTTCTTT.

A word on this clone: Within the sample, other DNA sequences also encode this same CDR3. The chain has TRBV19 and TRBJ2-3; D is ambiguous. Germline loops: CDR1 LNHDA, CDR2 SQIVND (reference sequence). Trimming took off 0 bases at V and 1 base at J, with 5 bases between the two ends. The CDR3 covers 14 residues. CDR3 sequence reads: CASSIDRGTDTQYF. The CDR3 DNA is TGTGCCAGTAGTATAGACCGGGGCACAGATACGCAGTATTTT.

The chain uses TRBV28 and TRBJ1-2, with 8 bases that match TRBD1. The length of the CDR3 is 14 residues. V trimming: 5 bases; J trimming: 8 bases; junction bases outside the gene matches: 10. The germline CDR1 and CDR2 sequences are MDHEN and SYDVKM. The CDR3 region has the DNA TGTGCCAGCAGTCCCTTTGGACAGGGCAGAGGCTACACCTTC. Its protein product is CASSPFGQGRGYTF.

This clone was found once. This sequence joins TRBV13 and TRBJ1-1; D remains unclear. The ends were cut back, 5 bases at V and 3 bases at J, with 13 bases in the middle. In germline, CDR1 is PRHDT, CDR2 FYEKMQ (reference sequence). The CDR3 is 14 amino acids. The CDR3 here is CASSPRWMDTEAFF. In DNA, the CDR3 is TGTGCCAGCAGCCCCCGATGGATGGACACTGAAGCTTTCTTT.

This clone has only a few counts. The J gene is TRBJ1-5, the V gene TRBV19, with D unclear. Germline V gene lookup returns CDR1 LNHDA and CDR2 SQIVND (reference sequence). The CDR3 spans 11 residues. Trimming shortened V by 5 bases and J by 7 bases, and 6 bases separated the two germline ends. The CDR3 protein is CASSAGQPQHF. For the CDR3, the DNA is TGTGCCAGTAGTGCGGGACAGCCCCAGCATTTT.

The chain combines TRBV29-1 with TRBJ2-1, with TRBD2 identical over 9 bases. V lost 1 base, J lost 7 bases, and 8 bases stayed unmatched. The germline V gene encodes CDR1 SQVTM and CDR2 ANQGSEA. This CDR3 has 15 amino acids. CDR3 protein: CSVEGVGLARNEQFF. CDR3 in DNA: TGCAGCGTTGAAGGGGTCGGACTAGCGCGTAATGAGCAGTTCTTC.

This clone was observed a few times. This rearrangement joins TRBV7-9 to TRBJ2-1, with 12 bases fitting TRBD2. J was trimmed by 4 bases and V by 5 bases; bases with no gene match: 6. The length of the CDR3 is 16 residues. Germline CDR1 and CDR2: SEHNR and FQNEAQ (reference sequence). This chain's CDR3 is CASSRTSGTFYNEQFF. CDR3 in DNA: TGTGCCAGCAGCCGGACTAGCGGGACCTTTTACAATGAGCAGTTCTTC.

This chain joins TRBV28 and TRBJ2-7; TRBD2 matches at 7 bases. This CDR3 region has 12 residues. Germline CDR1 MDHEN, CDR2 SYDVKM. The V gene end was trimmed by 4 bases and the J gene end by 7 bases; junction bases not matched to a gene: 4. CDR3 protein: CASSSVGREQYF. The CDR3 DNA reads as TGTGCCAGCAGTTCGGTCGGGAGGGAGCAGTACTTC. Filled out from reference TRBV28 and TRBJ2-7, the complete variable domain reads DVKVTQSSRYLVKRTGEKVFLECVQDMDHENMFWYRQDPGLGLRLIYFSYDVKMKEKGDIPEGYSVSREKKERFSLILESASTNQTSMYLCASSSVGREQYFGPGTRLTVT.

The chain employs TRBV28 and TRBJ2-5, with 8 nucleotides matching TRBD1. Germline V CDR1 and CDR2: MDHEN, SYDVKM. With V trimmed by 7 bases and J by 2 bases, 12 bases remained unmatched. This CDR3 has 16 amino acids. The CDR3 bases are TGTGCCAGCACTCCAAACCGGGACAGGTTTCAAGAGACCCAGTACTTC. It specifies CASTPNRDRFQETQYF.

The chain links TRBV30 to TRBJ2-7, with 11 bases identical to TRBD2. J gave up 5 bases and V 5 bases, and 8 bases lay outside the gene matches. CDR1 and CDR2 (germline): GTSNPN, SVGIG (reference sequence). The CDR3 sequence is 14 residues long. This CDR3 reads CAWAASGRRHEQYF. DNA for the CDR3: TGTGCCTGGGCAGCTAGCGGGAGGCGCCACGAGCAGTACTTC.